The rows below give T cell receptor beta chains drawn from one sample of a study of blood T cell repertoires in COVID-19. The repertoire was sequenced with immunoSEQ multiplex PCR; TCRdb's copy has only in-frame clones and lacks some. The sample has 140,000 or so clones; more than 80% are singletons. Specimen: peripheral blood. All receptors derive from a woman of 80 years or more with acute or convalescent COVID-19. Each CDR3 is given with its conserved first and last residue. The order of the fields is clone size, D gene, V gene, J gene, CDR3 protein, CDR3 DNA. A D gene is named only where the DNA matches it firmly. Size values are once, few and many counts, or a class for expanded clones, and some rows have none.

size: .; D: TRBD2; V: TRBV7-2; J: TRBJ2-3; CDR3: CASSIVGVAGSTDTQYF; DNA: TGTGCCAGCAGCATCGTCGGGGTAGCGGGTAGCACAGATACGCAGTATTTT
size: .; D: TRBD1; V: TRBV19; J: TRBJ2-7; CDR3: CASSIVGGQGTYEQYF; DNA: TGTGCCAGTAGTATTGTCGGAGGACAGGGCACCTACGAGCAGTACTTC
size: .; D: .; V: TRBV7-2; J: TRBJ2-7; CDR3: CASSLLRGTGEQYF; DNA: TGTGCCAGCAGCTTATTGAGGGGGACCGGTGAGCAGTACTTC
size: .; D: .; V: TRBV30; J: TRBJ1-5; CDR3: CAWSVRVSQPQHF; DNA: TGTGCCTGGAGTGTCAGGGTATCGCAGCCCCAGCATTTT
size: .; D: .; V: TRBV6-5; J: TRBJ2-3; CDR3: CASSYSGQRTDTQYF; DNA: TGTGCCAGCAGTTACTCGGGGCAGCGCACAGATACGCAGTATTTT
size: .; D: TRBD1; V: TRBV2; J: TRBJ1-2; CDR3: CASRITGGDGYTF; DNA: TGTGCCAGCAGGATAACAGGGGGAGATGGCTACACCTTC
size: .; D: TRBD1; V: TRBV4-2; J: TRBJ1-2; CDR3: CASSQGQGNGYTF; DNA: TGTGCCAGCAGCCAGGGACAGGGGAATGGCTACACCTTC
size: .; D: .; V: TRBV11-2; J: TRBJ1-4; CDR3: CASSLARSRSSNEKLFF; DNA: TGTGCCAGCAGCTTAGCCCGGAGTCGGAGTAGCAATGAAAAACTGTTTTTT
size: .; D: .; V: TRBV6-5; J: TRBJ2-7; CDR3: CASSQQRRGPYEQYF; DNA: TGTGCCAGCAGCCAACAGCGGAGGGGGCCCTACGAGCAGTACTTC
size: few; D: .; V: TRBV7-9; J: TRBJ1-1; CDR3: CASSYRQDHTEAFF; DNA: TGTGCCAGCAGCTACCGACAGGATCACACTGAAGCTTTCTTT
size: .; D: TRBD1; V: TRBV2; J: TRBJ1-2; CDR3: CASSRGQGQGGYTF; DNA: TGTGCCAGCAGTAGAGGACAGGGCCAGGGGGGCTACACCTTC
size: .; D: .; V: TRBV5-1; J: TRBJ1-1; CDR3: CASSADRVFTEAFF; DNA: TGCGCCAGCAGCGCGGACAGAGTTTTCACTGAAGCTTTCTTT
size: .; D: TRBD1; V: TRBV4-1; J: TRBJ2-7; CDR3: CASSQVPRDRPSSYEQYF; DNA: TGCGCCAGCAGCCAAGTACCACGGGACAGGCCTAGCTCCTACGAGCAGTACTTC